This T cell receptor (beta chain) was retrieved from a study of T cells in Graves' hyperthyroidism and ophthalmopathy. The TCR beta CDR3 regions underwent amplification using RNA transcripts as the source. A first-round RT-PCR of the TCR CDR3 used the HTBI primer set. Using its own MiXCR run on the multiplex PCR reads, TCRdb lists one record per CDR3 protein. In the table there are around 500,000 distinct CDR3 sequences, 12% to 15% of which are singletons. Clinical symptoms, serum thyroxine, TRAb, thyroid ultrasound and orbital computed tomography informed diagnoses. The germline V gene encodes CDR1 LGHNA and CDR2 YNFKEQ. This CDR3 contains 15 residues. Deletions cut 0 bases from V and 0 bases from J, with 9 bases between. This clonotype was picked up a small number of times.

The sequenced sample was blood. The V call is TRBV4-2, the J call TRBJ2-7; D might be TRBD2 (5 bases). The clonotype originates from a woman between 40 and 50 years old with Graves' hyperthyroidism. The chain's CDR3 is CASSQEPGSSYEQYF. CDR3 bases: TGTGCCAGCAGCCAAGAACCGGGGAGCTCCTACGAGCAGTACTTC.